Presented here are 22 T cell receptor beta chains from one specimen sequenced in a study of T cells after yellow fever vaccination. Each CDR3 protein gets one entry after TCRdb re-called the 5' RACE reads with MiXCR. The sample contains 500,000 to 650,000 distinct CDR3 sequences, around 16% of which appear only once. This sample comprised PBMCs, obtained 4 to 6 days after the first yellow fever vaccination. The receptors derive from a man aged 18 to 29 who received the YFV17D yellow fever vaccine.

The V and J genes are TRBV7-9 and TRBJ2-3, with 8 bases fitting TRBD1. Germline CDR1 reads SEHNR; CDR2 reads FQNEAQ (reference sequence). V gave up 8 bases and J gave up 6 bases; unmatched junction bases: 1. The CDR3 extends over 11 amino acids. CDR3 coding DNA: TGTGCCAGCTGGACAGGGGATACGCAGTATTTT. This codes for CASWTGDTQYF.

This clonotype was seen a few times. The CDR3 coding sequence is TGCAGTGCTCCAGGACTAGCGTCCTACGAGCAGTACTTC. Translated: CSAPGLASYEQYF. The chain is built from TRBV20-1 and TRBJ2-7, with 9 positions matching TRBD2. Trimming at V came to 5 bases and at J to 1 base, leaving 3 bases not matched to a gene. Germline CDR1 reads DFQATT; CDR2 reads SNEGSKA (reference sequence). The CDR3 covers 13 residues.

This clonotype was observed a handful of times. The chain carries TRBV4-1 and TRBJ2-2; D remains ambiguous. The length of the CDR3 is 13 residues. Germline CDR1 MGHRA, CDR2 YSYEKL. V lost 6 bases to trimming and J lost 1 base, with 6 bases between them. CDR3 in amino acids: CASRSKNTGELFF. CDR3 sequence (DNA): TGCGCCAGCAGATCAAAGAACACCGGGGAGCTGTTTTTT.

There are a few counts of this clonotype. The J gene is TRBJ2-5, the V gene TRBV11-2; maybe TRBD2 (6 bases). Trimming left V 0 bases short and J 0 bases short, with 8 bases between. This CDR3 has 15 residues. CDR1 SGHAT and CDR2 FQNNGV come from the germline V gene. CDR3 in amino acids: CASSLDRDYQETQYF. The CDR3 coding sequence is TGTGCCAGCAGCTTAGATCGGGACTACCAAGAGACCCAGTACTTC.

This rearrangement joins TRBV18 to TRBJ1-4; no reliable D call. Per germline, CDR1 KGHSH and CDR2 LQKENI. Trimming took 5 bases from V and 6 from J, leaving 10 bases between them. This CDR3 is built from 13 residues. CDR3 protein: CASSSSGDEKLFF. In DNA form, the CDR3 reads TGTGCCAGCTCATCCTCCGGCGATGAAAAACTGTTTTTT.

The CDR3 bases are TGCAGTGCCCTGGACTCTTCCGAGGGCATTCAAGAGACCCAGTACTTC. Translation gives CSALDSSEGIQETQYF. The V call is TRBV20-1, the J call TRBJ2-5; a possible D gene is TRBD2 (5 bases). The CDR3 runs to 16 residues. Germline CDR1 DFQATT, CDR2 SNEGSKA (reference sequence). V lost 6 bases, J lost 2 bases, and 22 bases lay in between.

This chain uses TRBV5-1 with TRBJ2-5; D possibly matches TRBD1 or TRBD2 (6 bases each). The CDR3 spans 15 residues. The V gene's germline CDR1 is SGHRS and CDR2 YFSETQ. V was pared by 8 bases and J by 5 bases, with 22 bases between. The CDR3 coding sequence is TGCGCCAGTCGAGGGGGAGGTCTAGCGACGGAGACCCAGTACTTC. Protein: CASRGGGLATETQYF. The complete variable domain, with remaining parts taken from reference TRBV5-1 and TRBJ2-5, reads KAGVTQTPRYLIKTRGQQVTLSCSPISGHRSVSWYQQTPGQGLQFLFEYFSETQRNKGNFPGRFSGRQFSNSRSEMNVSTLELGDSALYLCASRGGGLATETQYFGPGTRLLVL.

This clonotype showed up just a few times. This chain uses TRBV5-1 with TRBJ1-2; perhaps TRBD1 as D (5 bases). The CDR3 consists of 14 residues. Germline CDR1 and CDR2: SGHRS and YFSETQ. V lost 3 bases, J lost 3 bases, and 12 bases lay in between. DNA for the CDR3: TGCGCCAGCAGCTCCGGGACGATGGACTATGGCTACACCTTC. Its translation: CASSSGTMDYGYTF.

This chain joins TRBV6-1 and TRBJ2-2; the D gene is possibly TRBD1 (6 bases). This CDR3 comprises 15 residues. Per the germline V gene, CDR1 is MNHNS and CDR2 is SASEGT. V was trimmed by 6 bases and J by 8 bases, leaving 19 bases between them. The CDR3 nucleotides read TGTGCCAGCAGGGTTACGGCTACAGGACAGGGGGAGCTGTTTTTT. This sequence encodes CASRVTATGQGELFF.

Ten or more counts support this clonotype. The genes are TRBV12-3 or TRBV12-4 and TRBJ2-7; either TRBD1 or TRBD2 may supply D (5 bases each). The length of the CDR3 is 12 residues. Between the trimmed V and J ends, which lost 3 bases and 6 bases, there was a span of 9 bases. CDR3 sequence reads: CASSFRGTEQYF. The CDR3 DNA follows: TGTGCCAGCAGTTTTCGGGGCACCGAGCAGTACTTC.

This sequence joins TRBV27 and TRBJ1-1; no definite D call. This CDR3 is built from 16 residues. The V end lost 2 bases, the J end lost 4 bases, and 17 bases lay between the germline ends. Germline CDR1 MNHEY, CDR2 SMNVEV (reference sequence). CDR3 nucleotides: TGTGCCAGCAGTTTAGGTCGGGCTCTCCGTGGCACTGAAGCTTTCTTT. Amino acids: CASSLGRALRGTEAFF.

This clonotype occurred a few times. The chain has TRBV6-1 and TRBJ2-1; D uncertain. CDR1 and CDR2 from the germline V gene are MNHNS and SASEGT. Trimming shortened V by 7 bases and J by 1 base, and 11 bases separated the two germline ends. The CDR3 spans 14 residues. For the CDR3, the DNA is TGTGCCAGCAACCCAGTAGGGTCCTACAATGAGCAGTTCTTC. It codes for CASNPVGSYNEQFF.

This clonotype has a handful of counts. The CDR3 sequence: CASSLTGTAKNIQYF. The CDR3 DNA reads TGTGCCAGCAGTTTAACAGGGACAGCCAAAAACATTCAGTACTTC. V usage is TRBV6-2 or TRBV6-3 and J usage is TRBJ2-4, with a weak D call TRBD1 (6 bases). The CDR3 extends over 15 amino acids. V dropped 4 bases and J dropped 0 bases, with 10 bases sitting between them. The germline gives CDR1 MNHEY, CDR2 SVGEGT.

The rearrangement links TRBV19 to TRBJ1-2; D unresolved. The CDR3 has 13 residues. V was pared by 6 bases and J by 5 bases, with 13 bases between. CDR1 is LNHDA, CDR2 SQIVND, per germline (reference sequence). CDR3 nucleotides: TGTGCCAGTAGAAAGGAAAGTTGGTATGGCTACACCTTC. It encodes CASRKESWYGYTF.

The rearrangement joins TRBV7-3 to TRBJ2-1; D assignment may be TRBD1 or TRBD2 (6 bases each). The length of the CDR3 is 14 residues. Germline lookup yields CDR1 SGHTA and CDR2 FQGTGA. Trimming took 6 bases from V and 5 from J, leaving 14 bases between them. The CDR3 sequence: CASRKGGLNNEQFF. The CDR3 DNA reads as TGTGCCAGCAGAAAGGGGGGACTTAACAATGAGCAGTTCTTC.

This clonotype turned up a few times. The chain uses TRBV19 and TRBJ1-1; tentatively, D is TRBD1 (5 bases). CDR3 length equals 12 residues. The germline V gene has CDR1 LNHDA and CDR2 SQIVND (reference sequence). The ends were cut back, 4 bases at V and 7 bases at J, with 10 bases in the middle. This chain's CDR3 is CASSKGLLEAFF. CDR3 in DNA: TGTGCCAGTAGTAAGGGACTCCTTGAAGCTTTCTTT. The variable domain in full, with the rest retrieved from reference TRBV19 and TRBJ1-1, is DGGITQSPKYLFRKEGQNVTLSCEQNLNHDAMYWYRQDPGQGLRLIYYSQIVNDFQKGDIAEGYSVSREKKESFPLTVTSAQKNPTAFYLCASSKGLLEAFFGQGTRLTVV.

This sequence joins TRBV11-1 and TRBJ2-5; D is perhaps TRBD2 (5 bases). Trimming took 5 bases from V and 7 from J, leaving 17 bases between them. The germline V gene encodes CDR1 SGHAT and CDR2 FQDESV (reference sequence). The CDR3 has 14 residues. The CDR3 reads CASSPGNEVGTQYF. In DNA, the CDR3 is TGTGCCAGCAGCCCGGGGAATGAGGTTGGGACCCAGTACTTC.

V gene TRBV29-1 combines with J gene TRBJ2-5; 9 bases map to TRBD1. The CDR3 is 12 amino acids. V trimming: 6 bases; J trimming: 3 bases; junction bases outside the gene matches: 2. CDR1 SQVTM and CDR2 ANQGSEA come from the germline V gene. CDR3 nucleotides: TGCAGCGTAGGACAGGGGAAAGAGACCCAGTACTTC. Translated: CSVGQGKETQYF.

The chain joins TRBV20-1 to TRBJ2-1, with TRBD2 matching over 7 bases. After removal of 7 bases from V and 0 bases from J, the junction contained 6 bases not matched to a gene. Germline values: CDR1 DFQATT, CDR2 SNEGSKA (reference sequence). This CDR3 is built from 14 residues. The CDR3 spells CSVRRGGSYNEQFF. For the CDR3, the DNA is TGCAGTGTCAGACGCGGGGGCTCCTACAATGAGCAGTTCTTC.

V and J are TRBV5-1 and TRBJ1-1; D gene unclear. Trimming stripped 4 bases from V and 2 bases from J, with 15 bases between. Germline V gene sequence: CDR1 SGHRS, CDR2 YFSETQ. The CDR3 has 15 residues. In DNA, the CDR3 is TGCGCCAGCAGCGCCTCGGGAGGGTTCAACACTGAAGCTTTCTTT. Translation: CASSASGGFNTEAFF.

The rearrangement joins TRBV6-2 or TRBV6-3 to TRBJ1-3, with 7 bases matching TRBD1. Germline V gives CDR1 MNHEY, CDR2 SVGEGT. Losses at the gene ends were 4 bases for V and 0 bases for J; bases not matched to a gene: 9. This CDR3 contains 17 residues. The CDR3 reads CASSSTLDRTSGNTIYF. In DNA form, the CDR3 reads TGTGCCAGCAGTTCAACCTTGGACAGGACCTCTGGAAACACCATATATTTT.

The chain recombines TRBV20-1 with TRBJ2-1; 7 bases map to TRBD2. CDR1 and CDR2 (germline): DFQATT, SNEGSKA (reference sequence). The CDR3 is 16 amino acids. The ends lost 1 base at V and 2 bases at J; junction bases unmatched: 8. The CDR3 bases are TGCAGTGCTAGAGTAAACGGGCTAGCGGCCTACAATGAGCAGTTCTTC. This encodes CSARVNGLAAYNEQFF.